This is a list of T cell receptor beta chains from one sample in a study of blood T cell repertoires in COVID-19. The data were produced by immunoSEQ multiplex PCR, yet TCRdb's version contains in-frame clones alone and is incomplete. Altogether 150,000 to 200,000 clones are present, 65% to 85% being singletons, with the ten largest covering about 10%. Material for sequencing was peripheral blood. All receptors come from a woman aged 80 or over with active or convalescent COVID-19. Each CDR3 is given with its conserved first and last residue. Each record gives: J gene, D gene, clone size, V gene, CDR3 DNA, CDR3 protein. D genes are given only for firm matches. Only some rows state a clone size, as once, few, many or a class for expanded clones.

J: TRBJ2-6; D: -; size: -; V: TRBV19; DNA: TGTGCCAGTAGTACTCCTGGGGCCAACGTCCTGACTTTC; CDR3: CASSTPGANVLTF
J: TRBJ1-2; D: -; size: -; V: TRBV6-5; DNA: TGTGCCAGCAGCCCCCGAGGACAGTTCCCTTATGGCTACACCTTC; CDR3: CASSPRGQFPYGYTF
J: TRBJ2-3; D: TRBD2; size: -; V: TRBV7-6; DNA: TGTGCCAGCAGCAACGGGGGGTATTGGGGCACAGATACGCAGTATTTT; CDR3: CASSNGGYWGTDTQYF
J: TRBJ1-2; D: -; size: -; V: TRBV20-1; DNA: TGCAGTGCGTTCCTAAACTATGGCTACACCTTC; CDR3: CSAFLNYGYTF
J: TRBJ1-5; D: TRBD1; size: -; V: TRBV6-5; DNA: TGTGCCAGCACCTCTGAGCAGGGGGATCAGCCCCAGCATTTT; CDR3: CASTSEQGDQPQHF
J: TRBJ1-2; D: TRBD1; size: -; V: TRBV25-1; DNA: TGTGCCAGCAGTGAAATAGGGACAGGGGGAGACGGCTACACCTTC; CDR3: CASSEIGTGGDGYTF
J: TRBJ2-7; D: TRBD1; size: -; V: TRBV25-1; DNA: TGTGCCAGCAGTGTCAGACAGGGCTACGAGCAGTACTTC; CDR3: CASSVRQGYEQYF
J: TRBJ1-2; D: -; size: -; V: TRBV6-5; DNA: TGTGCCAGCAGTTACGCGTCAGGATCATTGGGTTATGGCTACACCTTC; CDR3: CASSYASGSLGYGYTF
J: TRBJ1-4; D: TRBD1; size: -; V: TRBV10-2; DNA: TGCGCCAGCAGCGGACAGGGAGTTGAAAAACTGTTTTTT; CDR3: CASSGQGVEKLFF
J: TRBJ2-1; D: TRBD1; size: -; V: TRBV18; DNA: TGTGCCAGCTCACCACAGGGGGCGCAAAATGAGCAGTTCTTC; CDR3: CASSPQGAQNEQFF
J: TRBJ2-4; D: TRBD1; size: -; V: TRBV7-9; DNA: TGTGCCAGCAGCCACCCTGGACAGGGCAACATTCAGTACTTC; CDR3: CASSHPGQGNIQYF
J: TRBJ2-5; D: -; size: -; V: TRBV19; DNA: TGTGCCAGTAGTAGGACTGGTCTAGAAGAGACCCAGTACTTC; CDR3: CASSRTGLEETQYF
J: TRBJ2-1; D: TRBD1; size: -; V: TRBV14; DNA: TGTGCCAGCAGCTCCCCGGGCAGGGGGCATCTATACGAGCAGTTCTTC; CDR3: CASSSPGRGHLYEQFF
J: TRBJ1-5; D: -; size: -; V: TRBV9; DNA: TGTGCCAGCAGCCCCAATCCCGGACAGAATCAGCCCCAGCATTTT; CDR3: CASSPNPGQNQPQHF
J: TRBJ2-3; D: -; size: once; V: TRBV7-2; DNA: TGTGCCAGCAGCTCATATAGCGCCCTCACAGATACGCAGTATTTT; CDR3: CASSSYSALTDTQYF
J: TRBJ2-3; D: -; size: once; V: TRBV5-1; DNA: TGCGCCAGCAGCTCCAAGAGGGAAACAGATACGCAGTATTTT; CDR3: CASSSKRETDTQYF
J: TRBJ1-5; D: -; size: -; V: TRBV7-7; DNA: TGTGCTAGCAGCTTAGATAGCAATCAACCCCAGCATTTT; CDR3: CASSLDSNQPQHF
J: TRBJ2-5; D: -; size: -; V: TRBV5-4; DNA: TGTGCCAGCAGCGAAGAGCCGGGCCAAGAGACCCAGTACTTC; CDR3: CASSEEPGQETQYF